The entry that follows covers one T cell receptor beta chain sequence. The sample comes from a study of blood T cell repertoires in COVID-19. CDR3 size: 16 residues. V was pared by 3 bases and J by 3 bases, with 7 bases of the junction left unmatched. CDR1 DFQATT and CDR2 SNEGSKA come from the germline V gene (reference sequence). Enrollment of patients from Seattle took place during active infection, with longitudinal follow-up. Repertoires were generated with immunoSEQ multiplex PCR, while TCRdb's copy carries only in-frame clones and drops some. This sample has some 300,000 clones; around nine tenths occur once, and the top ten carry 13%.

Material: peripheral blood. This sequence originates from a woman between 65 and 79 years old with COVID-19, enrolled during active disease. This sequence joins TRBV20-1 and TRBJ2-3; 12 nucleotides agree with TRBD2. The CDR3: CSASASGGARTDTQYF. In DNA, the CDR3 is TGCAGTGCTAGTGCTAGCGGGGGGGCCCGGACAGATACGCAGTATTTT.